These 24 T cell receptor beta chains came from one sample sequenced in a study of blood T cell repertoires in COVID-19. TCRdb's table, derived via immunoSEQ multiplex PCR, lists solely in-frame clones and lacks some. The top ten hold just over 7% of the sample, which has 200,000 to 300,000 clones, about 85% seen once. Sequencing was performed on peripheral blood. The receptors come from a man aged 55 to 70 who had recovered from COVID-19.

The chain uses TRBV11-2 and TRBJ2-7; maybe TRBD1 (6 bases). The CDR3 is 14 amino acids. Deletions cut 1 base from V and 4 bases from J, with 11 bases between. CDR1 and CDR2 from the germline V gene are SGHAT and FQNNGV. CDR3 in DNA: TGTGCCAGCAGCTTAGCAGGGGTTCATTACGAGCAGTACTTC. The encoded protein is CASSLAGVHYEQYF. The whole variable domain, remainder taken from reference TRBV11-2 and TRBJ2-7, is EAGVAQSPRYKIIEKRQSVAFWCNPISGHATLYWYQQILGQGPKLLIQFQNNGVVDDSQLPKDRFSAERLKGVDSTLKIQPAKLEDSAVYLCASSLAGVHYEQYFGPGTRLTVT.

V gene TRBV6-5 combines with J gene TRBJ2-7; perhaps TRBD1 as D (6 bases). Looked up from germline, CDR1 is MNHEY and CDR2 is SVGAGI. This CDR3 is 11 amino acids long. Trimming removed 11 bases from V and 3 bases from J, with 11 bases in between. The CDR3 DNA reads TGTGCCGTTACACAGGGCTACGAGCAGTACGTC. Its translation is CAVTQGYEQYV.

The rearrangement links TRBV5-1 to TRBJ1-2; TRBD1 matches at 8 bases. The CDR3 sequence is 15 residues long. Trimming cost V 2 bases and J 0 bases; bases outside gene matches: 3. The germline gives CDR1 SGHRS, CDR2 YFSETQ. The CDR3 sequence is CASSFDRGANYGYTF. CDR3 sequence (DNA): TGCGCCAGCAGCTTCGACAGGGGAGCTAACTATGGCTACACCTTC.

This chain links TRBV20-1 with TRBJ1-2; no clear D. Germline V lookup: CDR1 DFQATT, CDR2 SNEGSKA (reference sequence). The CDR3 consists of 10 residues. V was cut by 5 bases and J by 4 bases, with 5 bases left in between. The CDR3 spells CSAPSYGYTF. CDR3 bases: TGCAGTGCTCCATCCTATGGCTACACCTTC.

V usage is TRBV5-6 and J usage is TRBJ2-3, with D perhaps matching TRBD2 (5 bases). The CDR3 is 14 residues long. Germline V gene lookup returns CDR1 SGHDT and CDR2 YYEEEE. Trimming shortened V by 2 bases and J by 5 bases, and 12 bases separated the two germline ends. CDR3: CASSLEGAGDTQYF. The CDR3 coding sequence is TGTGCCAGCAGCTTAGAAGGCGCGGGAGATACGCAGTATTTT.

V usage is TRBV7-9 and J usage is TRBJ2-2; 7 bases match TRBD1. V shed 1 base, J shed 2 bases, and the junction held 10 bases outside the gene matches. From germline, CDR1 is SEHNR and CDR2 FQNEAQ (reference sequence). The CDR3 covers 18 residues. This CDR3 is CASSLGRIRDRNTGELFF. For the CDR3, the DNA is TGTGCCAGCAGCTTAGGACGTATCCGGGACAGAAACACCGGGGAGCTGTTTTTT.

This clone was recorded only once. This rearrangement joins TRBV20-1 to TRBJ2-3; 8 bases agree with TRBD2. Looked up from germline, CDR1 is DFQATT and CDR2 is SNEGSKA (reference sequence). The J segment lost 1 base and the V segment lost 3 bases, leaving 3 bases of the junction unmatched. This CDR3 region has 14 residues. CDR3 protein: CSASILAGTDTQYF. The DNA of the CDR3 is TGCAGTGCTAGTATACTAGCGGGCACAGATACGCAGTATTTT.

The genes are TRBV7-8 and TRBJ2-5, with 9 bases that match TRBD1. CDR3 length: 16 amino acids. Unmatched junction bases numbered 11, after V lost 4 bases and J lost 5 bases. Germline CDR1 reads SGHVS; CDR2 reads FQNEAQ. The CDR3 sequence: CASSSRQGGAGETQYF. CDR3 nucleotides: TGTGCCAGCAGCTCCAGACAGGGGGGAGCTGGGGAGACCCAGTACTTC.

V is TRBV7-7 and J is TRBJ2-1; D possibly corresponds to TRBD1 (6 bases). V was shortened by 5 bases and J by 10 bases, with 15 bases between the two germline ends. The CDR3 has 13 residues. CDR1 is SSHAT, CDR2 FNYEAQ, per germline (reference sequence). CDR3 in amino acids: CASSPSSGQEQFF. In DNA form, the CDR3 reads TGTGCCAGCAGCCCCTCCTCCGGACAGGAGCAGTTCTTC.

The count of this clone is one. The chain uses TRBV30 and TRBJ1-1; no clear D gene. Germline V CDR1 and CDR2: GTSNPN, SVGIG (reference sequence). The CDR3 is 12 amino acids. Trimming shortened V by 4 bases and J by 3 bases, and 9 bases separated the two germline ends. DNA of the CDR3: TGTGCCTGGACAGGCGGGGACACTGAAGCTTTCTTT. Translation gives CAWTGGDTEAFF.

J is TRBJ2-7 and V is TRBV11-2, with TRBD2 as a possible D gene (5 bases). Germline V gene data show CDR1 as SGHAT and CDR2 as FQNNGV. V lost 4 bases, J lost 4 bases, and 23 bases lay in between. This CDR3 spans 17 amino acids. In DNA, the CDR3 is TGTGCCAGCAGCTCCGGAGGCTTTCGAGGGAAATCATACGAGCAGTACTTC. Protein product: CASSSGGFRGKSYEQYF.

The table lists this clone with a few counts. V usage is TRBV24-1 and J usage is TRBJ2-2; 7 nucleotides line up with TRBD2. The CDR3 extends over 16 amino acids. J lost 0 bases, V lost 4 bases, and 4 bases had no gene match. Per germline, CDR1 KGHDR and CDR2 SFDVKD. Here the CDR3 reads CATSEYAGANTGELFF. The CDR3 DNA follows: TGTGCCACCAGTGAATACGCGGGGGCGAACACCGGGGAGCTGTTTTTT.

V usage is TRBV6-1 and J usage is TRBJ1-5; 8 bases agree with TRBD1. The germline CDR1 and CDR2 sequences are MNHNS and SASEGT. This CDR3 region has 14 residues. Trimming removed 3 bases from V and 7 bases from J; junction bases left unmatched: 5. The CDR3 reads CASSDGTGRQPQHF. CDR3 in DNA: TGTGCCAGCAGTGACGGGACAGGCCGGCAGCCCCAGCATTTT.

The count of this clone is one. V and J are TRBV6-5 and TRBJ1-6; 9 bases map to TRBD1. The length of the CDR3 is 14 residues. Germline lookup yields CDR1 MNHEY and CDR2 SVGAGI. With 11 bases clipped from V and 7 bases from J, the junction kept 9 bases outside the gene matches. The DNA for the CDR3 is TGTGCCGTCCAAACCGGGACAGGGAATTCACCCCTCCACTTT. Translating it yields CAVQTGTGNSPLHF.

The chain couples TRBV10-2 to TRBJ2-7; the match to TRBD2 covers 10 bases. Germline CDR1 and CDR2: WSHSY and SAAADI. The CDR3 is 13 residues long. Germline trimming cut 7 bases from V and 6 bases from J; bases unmatched to any gene: 6. CDR3 loop: CASNPGLATEQYV. CDR3 bases: TGCGCCAGCAACCCGGGACTAGCGACCGAGCAGTACGTC.

This clone was detected only once. The chain couples TRBV30 to TRBJ1-1; D might be TRBD1 (5 bases). From germline, CDR1 is GTSNPN and CDR2 SVGIG (reference sequence). This CDR3 spans 11 amino acids. Trimming pared 0 bases from V and 10 bases from J, leaving 9 bases between. This CDR3 is CAWSVGGVAFF. The CDR3 DNA sequence: TGTGCCTGGAGTGTCGGGGGGGTAGCTTTCTTT.

V usage is TRBV5-4 and J usage is TRBJ2-1, with D maybe TRBD2 (6 bases). V was pared by 7 bases and J by 9 bases, with 23 bases between. Germline lookup yields CDR1 SGHNT and CDR2 YYREEE (reference sequence). The CDR3 sequence is 15 residues long. CDR3 in DNA: TGTGCCAGCGGGAGGTCTGGGTCGAACCCTGCTGAGCAGTTCTTC. The encoded protein is CASGRSGSNPAEQFF.

V is TRBV2 and J is TRBJ2-3; 7 bases match TRBD1. Germline V gene lookup returns CDR1 SNHLY and CDR2 FYNNEI. This CDR3 has 14 residues. V shed 6 bases and J 4 bases; nucleotides not matched to a gene: 7. The CDR3 spells CASRQTGFPDTQYF. CDR3 DNA: TGTGCCAGCAGACAGACAGGGTTCCCAGATACGCAGTATTTT.

The chain couples TRBV24-1 to TRBJ1-2, with 9 bases fitting TRBD1. Trimming cost V 4 bases and J 5 bases; bases outside gene matches: 10. The CDR3 loop spans 16 amino acids. CDR1 is KGHDR and CDR2 is SFDVKD in the germline V gene. The CDR3 protein is CATSDPGQGSLYGYTF. CDR3 coding DNA: TGTGCCACCAGTGACCCTGGACAGGGGAGTTTATATGGCTACACCTTC.

The chain is built from TRBV7-6 and TRBJ1-1; D ambiguous. Germline V gene sequence: CDR1 SGHVS, CDR2 FNYEAQ. The CDR3 has 15 residues. V was trimmed by 5 bases and J by 5 bases, leaving 18 bases between them. In nucleotides, the CDR3 is TGTGCCAGCAGCCTTACGGGTAATGCGGGAACTGAAGCTTTCTTT. Its translation: CASSLTGNAGTEAFF.

In DNA form, the CDR3 reads TGCGCCAGCAGCTTAGTCTCCAGGGCATTGGTGGACACTGAAGCTTTCTTT. It is translated as CASSLVSRALVDTEAFF. The rearrangement links TRBV5-1 to TRBJ1-1; possibly TRBD1 for D (5 bases). This CDR3 has 17 amino acids. In germline, CDR1 is SGHRS, CDR2 YFSETQ. V was pared by 2 bases and J by 3 bases, with 20 bases between.

Note on this clone: Other nucleotide sequences in the sample specify the same CDR3. The chain joins TRBV5-1 to TRBJ1-1; D might be TRBD1 (5 bases). Germline assignment: CDR1 SGHRS and CDR2 YFSETQ. This CDR3 has 14 residues. The V end was cut by 2 bases, the J end by 1 base, with 9 bases between. CDR3 amino acids: CASSFGGENTEAFF. In DNA, the CDR3 is TGCGCCAGCAGCTTCGGGGGGGAGAACACTGAAGCTTTCTTT.

This chain links TRBV6-1 with TRBJ1-2; 7 bases match TRBD1. The V gene's germline CDR1 is MNHNS and CDR2 SASEGT. The CDR3 length is 13 residues. The junction had 4 bases not matched to a gene; V was cut back by 1 base and J by 8 bases. CDR3: CASSEGQGRGYTF. In nucleotides, the CDR3 is TGTGCCAGCAGTGAAGGACAGGGACGGGGCTACACCTTC.

This sequence joins TRBV5-1 and TRBJ1-6; no clear D gene. With 3 bases removed from V and 6 bases from J, the gap between germline ends came to 16 bases. Germline V CDR1 and CDR2: SGHRS, YFSETQ. This CDR3 has 16 amino acids. The CDR3 DNA follows: TGCGCCAGCAGCTCGGAGTACTTGACTGTTAATTCACCCCTCCACTTT. Protein product: CASSSEYLTVNSPLHF. Combining the CDR3 with reference TRBV5-1 and TRBJ1-6 gives the whole variable domain KAGVTQTPRYLIKTRGQQVTLSCSPISGHRSVSWYQQTPGQGLQFLFEYFSETQRNKGNFPGRFSGRQFSNSRSEMNVSTLELGDSALYLCASSSEYLTVNSPLHFGNGTRLTVT.